This T cell receptor (beta chain) comes out of a study of cytomegalovirus exposure and HLA in healthy donors. Study-level background: Early release data held 80 million to 100 million unique TCRs from HLA-typed donors.

Researchers ran the PCR with 60 Vbeta and 13 Jbeta primers. The protocol was immunoSEQ multiplex PCR, while the TCRdb copy is restricted to in-frame clones and leaves out a portion. The sample shows 120,000 or so clones, roughly 85% of them seen only once. General study findings and limits: Apparent HLA restriction characterized most CMV-associated TCR beta chains in a later analysis. It was likely that a cluster of highly shared sequence variants was a sequencing artifact. According to a later analysis, donors in an Asian-associated ancestry cluster reportedly had fewer N-insertions than the approximately 620-donor mean.

On this clone itself: Its antigen is not identified.

The clonotype originates from a man aged 18 to 30 in good health and CMV-seropositive. Sequencing was performed on PBMCs.

The CDR3 sequence: CAWSTRTGSNQPQHF. CDR3 nucleotides: TGTGCCTGGAGTACAAGGACAGGGAGCAATCAGCCCCAGCATTTT. This rearrangement joins TRBV30 to TRBJ1-5; TRBD1 matches at 8 bases. The CDR3 has 15 amino acids. V gave up 2 bases and J gave up 1 base; unmatched junction bases: 4. Germline CDR1 is GTSNPN and CDR2 is SVGIG (reference sequence).